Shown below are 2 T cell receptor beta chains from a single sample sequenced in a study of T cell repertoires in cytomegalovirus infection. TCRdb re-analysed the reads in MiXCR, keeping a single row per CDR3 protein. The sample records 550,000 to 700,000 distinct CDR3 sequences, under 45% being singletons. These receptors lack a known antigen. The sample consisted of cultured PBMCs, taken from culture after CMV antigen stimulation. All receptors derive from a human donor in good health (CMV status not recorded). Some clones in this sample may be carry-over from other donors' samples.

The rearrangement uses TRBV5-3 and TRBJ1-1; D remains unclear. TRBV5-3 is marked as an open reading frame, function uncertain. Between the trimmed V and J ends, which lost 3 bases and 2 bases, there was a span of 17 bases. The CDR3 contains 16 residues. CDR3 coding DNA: TGTGCCAGAAGCTCATTGTGCCGGGAGTTTAACACTGAAGCTTTCTTT. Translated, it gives CARSSLCREFNTEAFF.

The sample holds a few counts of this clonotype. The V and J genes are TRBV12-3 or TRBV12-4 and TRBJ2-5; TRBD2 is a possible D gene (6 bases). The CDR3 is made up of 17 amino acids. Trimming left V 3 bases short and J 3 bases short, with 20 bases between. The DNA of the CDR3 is TGTGCCAGCAGTTTGGGGCTCGGGGGAAGGAAGAAAGAGACCCAGTACTTC. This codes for CASSLGLGGRKKETQYF.